This TCR beta chain was sequenced during a study of blood T cells in healthy people across ages (dated by TCRdb to the mid-2010s). Looking at the study overall: In model experiments, roughly one uniquely barcoded TCR beta cDNA molecule per two T cells was captured by template switching. Using deep sequencing normalized with unique cDNA molecular identifiers, the study measured how TCR beta repertoire diversity changes with age. To avoid experimental bias, donors of different ages were spread randomly across the sequencing lanes. Using the same blood draw, the study looked at two additional independent replicas of 1 million unique cDNA reads for two donors, one aged 18 to 30 and the other aged 80 or older. Donors were grouped into four age groups: young (average approximately 15 years), middle-aged (39), aged (roughly 62) and long-lived (about 89). What the study reported, not specific to this receptor: Because the CMV infection status of the donors was unknown, age-related changes in expanded clonotypes may potentially have been confounded. The percentage of naive T cells measured by flow cytometry correlated strongly with observed TCR beta diversity. As age increased, observed TCR beta diversity per million T cells dropped in a roughly linear way, and a significant reduction was already evident by age 40. Compared with the aged group, more naive CD4+ T cells, fewer expanded clones and increased TCR diversity were shown by the long-lived group, suggesting age selection. Estimates of total diversity from one million sequenced T cells were regarded as lower bounds and underestimates. Since profiling was done on bulk unsorted PBMCs, naive and antigen-experienced compartments could not be conclusively compared.

From a lookup of the germline V gene (reference sequence), CDR1 and CDR2 are SEHNR and FQNEAQ. Here V drops 1 base and J drops 4 bases, and the junction holds 8 bases not matched to any gene. Its CDR3 holds 18 amino acids, cysteine through phenylalanine. CDR3 DNA is the only sequence kept; it has 54 bases, read in frame from the first base. The library relied on 5' RACE. Sequencing took place on an Illumina HiSeq 2500. The second PCR ran for roughly 7 to 12 cycles and used a J-beta primer mix along with a sample-barcoded 5' primer. A template-switch 5' adaptor carrying 12 random nucleotides introduced a unique molecular identifier onto each TCR beta cDNA molecule. Each sample yielded at least 2.5 million CDR3-containing paired-end reads. The Mint cDNA synthesis kit, primed by a TRBC-specific oligonucleotide, was used to synthesize first-strand cDNA from all RNA. Following uracil-DNA glycosylase treatment, a first 18-cycle PCR with universal primers M1SS and BC2_uni_R was performed on all cDNA. The authors' analysis ran thus. Normalization of each sample was performed by random selection of 1 million high-quality reads, each carrying a distinct molecular identifier. Reads with shared molecular identifiers were discarded instead of being binned into consensus sequences. MiTCR, with a Q25 quality threshold and the strictest error-elimination algorithm, was used for CDR3 identification, clonotype clustering and error correction. A nonparametric unseen species model using Euler transformation provided a lower-bound estimate of total TCR beta diversity. In TCRdb, the public reads were trimmed at Q25 with fastp and aligned with MiXCR, with productive beta chains retained. Rows with a matching CDR3 protein are joined into one entry that keeps the most common DNA and genes. TCRdb, not the original authors, processed these V and J calls. The sample data list 800,000 or so distinct CDR3 sequences, and around 68% of these were observed just once. The top ten clonotypes cover about 27% of the sample.

The 40 or so donors, aged about 6 to 100 years, were systemically healthy Caucasian individuals from Russia. Around 10 milliliters of peripheral blood were collected from each donor into EDTA-treated Vacutainer tubes. PBMCs were isolated by Ficoll-Paque density-gradient centrifugation, with at least 7 million obtained per sample. Total RNA was extracted from PBMCs with Trizol reagent, with at least 6 micrograms obtained per sample. For every donor, an aliquot of PBMCs went through flow cytometry to measure the percentages of naive CD45RAhigh/CD27high T cells. A word on this clonotype: Its antigen specificity is not known. No base qualities exist here, and no much larger clone lies one base off it.

The V gene is TRBV7-9 and the J gene is TRBJ2-7; 15 central bases correspond to TRBD2. The source is a man aged 25-45 years in good health. Material: blood. The nucleotides are TGTGCCAGCAGCTTAGACGGACTAGCGGGGGGGCCTGGTTACGAGCAGTACTTC. It codes for CASSLDGLAGGPGYEQYF.